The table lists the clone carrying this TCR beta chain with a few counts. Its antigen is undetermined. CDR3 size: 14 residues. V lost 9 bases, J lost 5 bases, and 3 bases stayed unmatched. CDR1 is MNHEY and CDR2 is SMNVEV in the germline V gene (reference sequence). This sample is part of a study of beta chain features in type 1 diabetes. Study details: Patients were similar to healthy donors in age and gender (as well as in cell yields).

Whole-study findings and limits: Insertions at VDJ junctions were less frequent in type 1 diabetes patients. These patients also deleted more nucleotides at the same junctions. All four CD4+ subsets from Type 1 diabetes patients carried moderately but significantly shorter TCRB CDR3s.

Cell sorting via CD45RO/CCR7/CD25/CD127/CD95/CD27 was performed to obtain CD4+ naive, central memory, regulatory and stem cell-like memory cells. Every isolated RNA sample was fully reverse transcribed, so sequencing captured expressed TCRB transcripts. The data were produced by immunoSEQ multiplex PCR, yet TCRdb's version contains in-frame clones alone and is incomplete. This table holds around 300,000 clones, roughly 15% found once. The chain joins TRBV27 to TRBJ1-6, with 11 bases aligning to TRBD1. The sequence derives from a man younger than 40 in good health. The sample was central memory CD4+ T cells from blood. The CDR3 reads CASRTGGDNSPLHF. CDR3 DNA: TGTGCCAGTAGGACAGGGGGCGATAATTCACCCCTCCACTTT.